Below, one T cell receptor beta chain is given with its context. Generated by immunoSEQ multiplex PCR, the TCRdb table keeps only in-frame clones and is missing some. In the table there are under 850,000 clones, 85% to 90% of which are singletons. With 1 base clipped from V and 2 bases from J, the junction kept 6 bases outside the gene matches. The CDR3 totals 16 residues. Looked up from germline, CDR1 is MDHEN and CDR2 is SYDVKM. The data were taken from a study of shared T cell receptors in the human thymus. This same sample was also taken into another study, of human thymus T cells. From that study: Donation came from healthy Finnish infants having corrective surgery for congenital heart defects. The source of the thymus tissue was resections taken during corrective heart surgery. Among thymic and blood repertoires, usage of V and J genes appeared biased. Thymic repertoires from unrelated individuals overlapped highly, related research reported.

This clonotype was obtained from a boy in the first two years of life with a congenital heart defect. The chain links TRBV28 to TRBJ2-7; 9 bases align to TRBD1. The sample comprised thymocytes. In nucleotides, the CDR3 is TGTGCCAGCAGTTTATATTCCGGGACAGGGACCTACGAGCAGTACTTC. Translation: CASSLYSGTGTYEQYF.